Shown below are 2 T cell receptor beta chains from a single sample sequenced in a study of molecular identifiers for immune sequencing clone quantification. MiXCR, applied by TCRdb to the PCR reads, yields one record per CDR3 protein. This table holds roughly 90,000 distinct CDR3 sequences, around a fifth found once. Sequencing was performed on naive CD8+ T cells from blood, with Jurkat cell RNA spiked in. The subset denotes: FACS-sorted CD8+CD4-CCR7+CD45RA+ naive T cells. The receptors were gathered from a human donor in good health. Some libraries in this study had Jurkat cell RNA spiked in.

This clonotype was recorded at least ten times. CDR3 nucleotides: TGTGCCAGCAGCCCAAAGTACCAGAGACAAGAGACCCAGTACTTC. The encoded protein is CASSPKYQRQETQYF. This chain links TRBV12-3 or TRBV12-4 with TRBJ2-5; D is unclear. V lost 6 bases and J lost 2, with 16 bases in between. This CDR3 contains 15 residues.

At least ten counts were recorded for this clonotype. The chain combines TRBV6-2 or TRBV6-3 with TRBJ2-3; 11 bases fit TRBD2. Germline V gene sequence: CDR1 MNHEY, CDR2 SVGEGT. Trimming cost V 5 bases and J 1 base; bases outside gene matches: 2. The CDR3 loop spans 15 amino acids. CDR3 residues: CASSQTSGGTDTQYF. The CDR3 DNA sequence: TGTGCCAGCAGTCAGACTAGCGGGGGCACAGATACGCAGTATTTT.